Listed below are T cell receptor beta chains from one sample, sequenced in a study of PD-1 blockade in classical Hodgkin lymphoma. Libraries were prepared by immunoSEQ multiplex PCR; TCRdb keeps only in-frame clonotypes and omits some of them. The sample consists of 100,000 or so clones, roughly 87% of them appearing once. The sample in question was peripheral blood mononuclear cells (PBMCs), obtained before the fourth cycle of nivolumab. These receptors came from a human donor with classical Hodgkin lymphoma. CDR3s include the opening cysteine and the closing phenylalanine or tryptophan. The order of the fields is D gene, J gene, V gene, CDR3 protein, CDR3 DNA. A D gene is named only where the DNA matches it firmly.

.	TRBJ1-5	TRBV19	CASSISGPNQPQHF	TGTGCCAGTAGTATCTCTGGACCCAATCAGCCCCAGCATTTT
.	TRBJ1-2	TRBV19	CASRPGTAGNYGYTF	TGTGCCAGTAGGCCCGGGACCGCCGGGAACTATGGCTACACCTTC
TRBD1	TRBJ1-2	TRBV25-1	CASSDRTGSGYTF	TGTGCCAGCAGTGATCGGACAGGGAGCGGCTACACCTTC
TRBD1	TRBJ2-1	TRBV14	CASSPRDSPYNEQFF	TGTGCCAGCAGCCCCCGGGACAGCCCCTACAATGAGCAGTTCTTC
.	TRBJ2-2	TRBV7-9	CASSDTLAGTGELFF	TGTGCCAGCAGCGACACCCTTGCAGGGACCGGGGAGCTGTTTTTT
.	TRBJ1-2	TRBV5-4	CASSLGGIRNYGYTF	TGTGCCAGCAGCTTGGGCGGAATCCGTAACTATGGCTACACCTTC
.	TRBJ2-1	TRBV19	CASSPIQGNPEQFF	TGTGCCAGTAGTCCTATACAGGGTAACCCTGAGCAGTTCTTC
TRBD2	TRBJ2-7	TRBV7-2	CASSSGSTSGKYEQYF	TGTGCCAGCAGCTCTGGTAGTACTAGCGGGAAGTACGAGCAGTACTTC
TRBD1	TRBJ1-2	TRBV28	CASIRDRGTGYTF	TGTGCCAGCATTCGGGACAGGGGTACTGGCTACACCTTC
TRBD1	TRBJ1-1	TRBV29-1	CSVEGPRGIRSTEAFF	TGCAGCGTTGAAGGTCCCAGGGGGATTCGAAGCACTGAAGCTTTCTTT
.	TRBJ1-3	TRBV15	CATSREGTAKRSTIYF	TGTGCCACCAGCAGAGAAGGGACCGCAAAGCGCAGCACCATATATTTT
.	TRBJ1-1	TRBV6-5	CASYRYMNTEAFF	TGTGCCAGCTACAGATACATGAACACTGAAGCTTTCTTT
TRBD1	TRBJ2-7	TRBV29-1	CSVEDVQGVGQYF	TGCAGCGTTGAAGACGTGCAGGGGGTCGGGCAGTACTTC
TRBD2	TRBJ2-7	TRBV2	CASSEERLAASYEQYF	TGTGCCAGCAGTGAAGAAAGGCTAGCGGCTTCCTACGAGCAGTACTTC
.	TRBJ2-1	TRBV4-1	CASSQDRGQDEQFF	TGCGCCAGCAGCCAAGACCGGGGGCAGGATGAGCAGTTCTTC
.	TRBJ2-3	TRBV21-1	CASSKDRVWRDTQYF	TGTGCCAGCAGCAAAGATAGGGTTTGGAGAGATACGCAGTATTTT
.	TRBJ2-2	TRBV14	CASSYDAGSTGELFF	TGTGCCAGCAGTTACGACGCGGGAAGCACCGGGGAGCTGTTTTTT
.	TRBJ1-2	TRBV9	CASSFRGFRGYTF	TGTGCCAGCAGCTTTAGGGGGTTTAGAGGCTACACCTTC
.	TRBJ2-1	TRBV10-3	CAISESGGAYNEQFF	TGTGCCATCAGTGAGTCTGGCGGAGCCTACAATGAGCAGTTCTTC
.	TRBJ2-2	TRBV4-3	CASSQDRHVNTGELFF	TGCGCCAGCAGCCAAGATCGACACGTTAACACCGGGGAGCTGTTTTTT
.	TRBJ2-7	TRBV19	CASSIVWNYEQYF	TGTGCCAGTAGTATAGTCTGGAACTACGAGCAGTACTTC
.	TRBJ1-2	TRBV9	CASSVQGNYGYTF	TGTGCCAGCAGCGTGCAGGGGAACTATGGCTACACCTTC
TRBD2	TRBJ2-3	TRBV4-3	CASSQETSASTDTQYF	TGCGCCAGCAGCCAAGAAACTAGCGCTAGCACAGATACGCAGTATTTT
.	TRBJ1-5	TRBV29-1	CSVGVQPQHF	TGCAGCGTTGGGGTTCAGCCCCAGCATTTT
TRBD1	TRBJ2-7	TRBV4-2	CASSRRTGPPNGQYF	TGTGCCAGCAGCCGTCGGACAGGGCCCCCCAACGGGCAGTACTTC
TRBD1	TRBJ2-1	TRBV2	CASSGAWRTGDYNEQFF	TGTGCCAGCAGTGGGGCTTGGAGGACAGGGGACTACAATGAGCAGTTCTTC
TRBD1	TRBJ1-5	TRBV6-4	CAVQGRVQPQHF	TGTGCCGTACAGGGGAGGGTTCAGCCCCAGCATTTT
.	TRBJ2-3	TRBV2	CASSELGELTDTQYF	TGTGCCAGCAGTGAATTGGGGGAACTCACAGATACGCAGTATTTT
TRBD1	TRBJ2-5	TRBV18	CASSTPGGRETQYF	TGTGCCAGCTCGACTCCAGGGGGCCGCGAGACCCAGTACTTC
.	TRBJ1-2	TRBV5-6	CASSWAGDGYTF	TGTGCCAGCAGCTGGGCAGGGGACGGCTACACCTTC
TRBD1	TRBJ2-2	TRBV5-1	CASSFTGTANTGELFF	TGCGCCAGCAGCTTTACCGGGACAGCGAACACCGGGGAGCTGTTTTTT
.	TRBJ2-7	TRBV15	CATSRVDSSYEQYF	TGTGCCACCAGCAGAGTGGACAGCTCCTACGAGCAGTACTTC
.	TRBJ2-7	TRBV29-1	CSVEGAWREQYF	TGCAGCGTTGAAGGGGCTTGGCGGGAGCAGTACTTC
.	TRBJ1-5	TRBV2	CASSSTGGNQPQHF	TGTGCCAGCAGCTCAACGGGGGGTAATCAGCCCCAGCATTTT
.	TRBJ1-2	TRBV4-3	CASSQDMGYSNYGYTF	TGCGCCAGCAGCCAAGATATGGGGTACTCTAACTATGGCTACACCTTC
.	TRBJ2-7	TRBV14	CASSFPGPYEQYF	TGTGCCAGCAGCTTTCCGGGTCCGTACGAGCAGTACTTC
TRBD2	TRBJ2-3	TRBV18	CASSPASGRLADTQYF	TGTGCCAGCTCACCCGCTAGCGGGAGGTTGGCAGATACGCAGTATTTT
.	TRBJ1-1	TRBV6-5	CASSDRTEAFF	TGTGCCAGCAGTGACCGGACTGAAGCTTTCTTT
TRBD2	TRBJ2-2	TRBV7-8	CASSLGLAVTGELFF	TGTGCCAGCAGCTTGGGACTAGCGGTCACCGGGGAGCTGTTTTTT
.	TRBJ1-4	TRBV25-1	CASSESGGRGGRGEKLFF	TGTGCCAGCAGTGAATCGGGCGGCCGTGGGGGGCGCGGTGAAAAACTGTTTTTT
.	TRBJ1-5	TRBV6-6	CASSPHHSNQPQHF	TGTGCCAGCAGTCCACATCATAGCAATCAGCCCCAGCATTTT
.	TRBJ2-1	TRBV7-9	CASSRPGQGIPYNEQFF	TGTGCCAGCAGCCGACCGGGACAAGGGATTCCCTACAATGAGCAGTTCTTC
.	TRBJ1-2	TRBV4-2	CASSQEVRGGTGGYTF	TGTGCCAGCAGCCAAGAAGTGCGAGGGGGAACCGGCGGCTACACCTTC
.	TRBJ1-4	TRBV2	CASSEDGDLNEKLFF	TGTGCCAGCAGTGAGGACGGGGACCTGAATGAAAAACTGTTTTTT